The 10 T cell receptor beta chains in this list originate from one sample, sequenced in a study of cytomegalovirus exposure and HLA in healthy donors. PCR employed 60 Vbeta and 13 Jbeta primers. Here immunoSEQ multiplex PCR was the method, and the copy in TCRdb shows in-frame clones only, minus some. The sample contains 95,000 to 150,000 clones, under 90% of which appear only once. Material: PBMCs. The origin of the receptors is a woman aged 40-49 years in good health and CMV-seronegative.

The CDR3 DNA follows: TGTGCCAGCGGCAGAGCGGGGGGGTTCTACAATGAGCAGTTCTTC. It translates to CASGRAGGFYNEQFF. The V and J genes are TRBV27 and TRBJ2-1; TRBD2 agrees at 10 bases. The CDR3 extends over 15 amino acids. V gave up 8 bases and J gave up 3 bases; unmatched junction bases: 7. CDR1 and CDR2 (germline): MNHEY, SMNVEV (reference sequence).

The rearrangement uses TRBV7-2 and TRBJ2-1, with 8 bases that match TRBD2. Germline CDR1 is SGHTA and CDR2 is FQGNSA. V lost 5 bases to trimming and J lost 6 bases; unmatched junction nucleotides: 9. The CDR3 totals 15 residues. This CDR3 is CASSQAGLAGNEQFF. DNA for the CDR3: TGTGCCAGCAGCCAGGCCGGACTAGCCGGCAATGAGCAGTTCTTC.

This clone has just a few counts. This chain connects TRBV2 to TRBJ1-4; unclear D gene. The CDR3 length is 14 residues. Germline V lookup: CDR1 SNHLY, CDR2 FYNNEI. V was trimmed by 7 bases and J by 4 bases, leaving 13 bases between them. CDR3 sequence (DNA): TGTGCCAGCAAAACTGGGAGGAGTAATGAAAAACTGTTTTTT. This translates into CASKTGRSNEKLFF.

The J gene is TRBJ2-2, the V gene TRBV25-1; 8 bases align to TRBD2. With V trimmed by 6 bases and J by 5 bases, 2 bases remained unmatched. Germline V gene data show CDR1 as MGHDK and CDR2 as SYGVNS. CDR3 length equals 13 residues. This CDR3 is CASRGGGTGELFF. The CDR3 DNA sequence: TGTGCCAGCAGGGGCGGGGGGACCGGGGAGCTGTTTTTT.

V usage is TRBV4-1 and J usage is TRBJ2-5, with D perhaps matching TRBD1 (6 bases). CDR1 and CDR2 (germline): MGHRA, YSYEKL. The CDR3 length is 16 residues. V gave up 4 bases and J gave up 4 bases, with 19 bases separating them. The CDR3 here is CASSPPSRGGIETQYF. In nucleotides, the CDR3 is TGCGCCAGCAGCCCTCCTTCGAGAGGGGGAATAGAGACCCAGTACTTC.

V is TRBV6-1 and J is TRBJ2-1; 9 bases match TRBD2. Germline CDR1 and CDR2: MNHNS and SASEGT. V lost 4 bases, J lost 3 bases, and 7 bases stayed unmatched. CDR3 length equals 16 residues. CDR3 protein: CASSARSGGNYNEQFF. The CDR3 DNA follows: TGTGCCAGCAGTGCTCGGAGCGGGGGGAACTACAATGAGCAGTTCTTC.

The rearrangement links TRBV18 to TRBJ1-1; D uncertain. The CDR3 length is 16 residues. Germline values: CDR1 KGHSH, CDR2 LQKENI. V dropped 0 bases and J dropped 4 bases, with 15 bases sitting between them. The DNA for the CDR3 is TGTGCCAGCTCACCACCGAGAACTTTTAGAAGCACTGAAGCTTTCTTT. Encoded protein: CASSPPRTFRSTEAFF. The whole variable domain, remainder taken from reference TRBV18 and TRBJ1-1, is NAGVMQNPRHLVRRRGQEARLRCSPMKGHSHVYWYRQLPEEGLKFMVYLQKENIIDESGMPKERFSAEFPKEGPSILRIQQVVRGDSAAYFCASSPPRTFRSTEAFFGQGTRLTVV.

CDR3 sequence: CASSPGNGGGNTEAFF. Here the CDR3 DNA reads TGCGCCAGCAGCCCAGGTAATGGGGGGGGGAACACTGAAGCTTTCTTT. The chain recombines TRBV23-1 with TRBJ1-1, with a possible D match to TRBD1 (5 bases). TRBV23-1 is an open reading frame, and its role is uncertain. V gave up 6 bases and J gave up 1 base, with 18 bases separating them. The CDR3 runs 16 residues.

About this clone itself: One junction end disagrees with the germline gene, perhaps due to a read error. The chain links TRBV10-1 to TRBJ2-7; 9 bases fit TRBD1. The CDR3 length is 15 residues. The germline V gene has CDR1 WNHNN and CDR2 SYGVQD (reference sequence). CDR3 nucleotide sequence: TGCGCCAGCAGTGCGTCCGGGACAGGGCCGTACGAGCGGTACTTC. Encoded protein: CASSASGTGPYERYF.

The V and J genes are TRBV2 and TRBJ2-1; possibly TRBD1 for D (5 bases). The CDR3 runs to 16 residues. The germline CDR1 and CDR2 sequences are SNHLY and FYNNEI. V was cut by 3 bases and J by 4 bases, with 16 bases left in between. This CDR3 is CASSDSVAGLYNEQFF. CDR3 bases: TGTGCCAGCAGTGATAGTGTGGCAGGGTTATACAATGAGCAGTTCTTC.